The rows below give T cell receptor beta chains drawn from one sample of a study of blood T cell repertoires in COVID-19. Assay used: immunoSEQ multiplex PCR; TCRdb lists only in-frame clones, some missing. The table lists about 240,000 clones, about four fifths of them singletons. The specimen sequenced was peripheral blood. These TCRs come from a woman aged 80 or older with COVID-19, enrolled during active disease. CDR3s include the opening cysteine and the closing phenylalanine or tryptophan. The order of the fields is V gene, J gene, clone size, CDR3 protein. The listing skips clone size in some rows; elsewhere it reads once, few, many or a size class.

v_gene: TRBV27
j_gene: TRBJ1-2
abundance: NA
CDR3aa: CASKPPTGTGGLYGYTF

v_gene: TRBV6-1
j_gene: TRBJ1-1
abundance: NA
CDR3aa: CASSAYSGGRRTEAFF

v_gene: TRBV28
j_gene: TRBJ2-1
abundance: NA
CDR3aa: CASSSNGLAAAYNEQFF

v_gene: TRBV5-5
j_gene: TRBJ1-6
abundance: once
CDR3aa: CASSFTRSSYNSPLHF

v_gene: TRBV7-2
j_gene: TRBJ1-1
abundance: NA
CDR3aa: CASSFSAGLNTEAFF

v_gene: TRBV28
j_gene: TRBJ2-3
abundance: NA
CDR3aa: CASSLVDSIDTQYF

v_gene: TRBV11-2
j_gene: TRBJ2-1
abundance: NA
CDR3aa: CASSPPGLNNEQFF

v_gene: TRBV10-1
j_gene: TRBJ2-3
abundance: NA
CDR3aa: CASSELQGSDTQYF

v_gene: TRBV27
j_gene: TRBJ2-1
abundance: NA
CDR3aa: CASSLYSSSYNEQFF

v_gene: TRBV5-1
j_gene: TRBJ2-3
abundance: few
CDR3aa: CASSLGDSLGTDTQYF

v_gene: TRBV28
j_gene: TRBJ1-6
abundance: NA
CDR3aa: CASRTGGSYNSPLHF

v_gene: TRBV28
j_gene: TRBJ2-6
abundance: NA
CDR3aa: CASSLVIGGRGNPGANVLTF

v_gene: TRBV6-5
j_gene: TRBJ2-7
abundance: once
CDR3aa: CASRSGTGLSWQYF

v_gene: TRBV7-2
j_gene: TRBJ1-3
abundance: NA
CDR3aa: CASSLLNPRVGNTIYF

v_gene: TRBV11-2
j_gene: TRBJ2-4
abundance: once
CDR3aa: CASSLGTSGRAVAKNIQYF

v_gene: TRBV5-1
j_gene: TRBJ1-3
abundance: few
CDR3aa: CASSGQGSSGNTIYF

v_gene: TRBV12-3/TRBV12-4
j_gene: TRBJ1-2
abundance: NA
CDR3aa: CASSPKATYGYTF

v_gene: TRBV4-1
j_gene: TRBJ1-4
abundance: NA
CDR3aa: CASSQEGLDSVQLF

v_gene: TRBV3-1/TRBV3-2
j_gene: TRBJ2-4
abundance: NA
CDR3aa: CASSQSNRGRVNIQYF

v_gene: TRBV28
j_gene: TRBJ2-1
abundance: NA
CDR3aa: CATLSPGLAFNEQFF

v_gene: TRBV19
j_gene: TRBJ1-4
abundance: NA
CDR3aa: CASTRGGTNEKLFF

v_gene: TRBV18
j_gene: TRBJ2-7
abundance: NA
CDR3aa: CASSPPPGDEQYF

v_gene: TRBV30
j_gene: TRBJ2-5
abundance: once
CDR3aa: CAWSRYRGETQYF

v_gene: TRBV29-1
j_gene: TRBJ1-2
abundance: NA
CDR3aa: CSVLQGTNYGYTF

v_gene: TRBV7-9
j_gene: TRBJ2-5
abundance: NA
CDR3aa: CASSFGSGVETQYF

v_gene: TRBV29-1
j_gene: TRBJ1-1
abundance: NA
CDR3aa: CSVESTGGLGAFF

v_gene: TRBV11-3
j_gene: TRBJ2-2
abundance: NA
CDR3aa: CASSLGVNANTGELFF

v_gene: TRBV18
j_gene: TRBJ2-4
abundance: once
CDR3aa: CASSPPRGKNIQYF

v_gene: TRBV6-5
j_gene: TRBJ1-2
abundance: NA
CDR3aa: CASSYERGSYGYTF

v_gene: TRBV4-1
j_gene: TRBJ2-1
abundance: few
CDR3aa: CASSQGRTSRNEQFF

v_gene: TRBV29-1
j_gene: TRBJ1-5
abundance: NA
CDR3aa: CSVGFARGIGQPQHF

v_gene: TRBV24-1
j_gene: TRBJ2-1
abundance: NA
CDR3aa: CATSEPSSYNEQFF

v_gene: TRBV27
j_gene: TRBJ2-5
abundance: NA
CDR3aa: CASSPSGTGIGVLMAQYF

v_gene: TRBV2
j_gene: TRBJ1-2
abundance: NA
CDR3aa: CASMVRSDYGYTF

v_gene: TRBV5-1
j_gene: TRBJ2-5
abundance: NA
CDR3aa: CASSLGTHKETQYF

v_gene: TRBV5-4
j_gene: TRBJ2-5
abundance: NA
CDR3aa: CASSATDRKRMTQYF

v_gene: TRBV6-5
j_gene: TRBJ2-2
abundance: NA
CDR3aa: CASAGSGELFF

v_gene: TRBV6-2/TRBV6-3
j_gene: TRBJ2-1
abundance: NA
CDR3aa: CASSYTGTANEQFF

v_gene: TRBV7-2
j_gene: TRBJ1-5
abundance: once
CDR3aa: CASSPSPSNQPQHF

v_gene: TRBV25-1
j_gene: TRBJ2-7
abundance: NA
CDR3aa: CASSEYGGTYEQYF

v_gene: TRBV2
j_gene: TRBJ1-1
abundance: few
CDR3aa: CASSGGWGTGNTEAFF

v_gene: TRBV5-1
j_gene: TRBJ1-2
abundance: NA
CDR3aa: CASSLDLGRSYTF

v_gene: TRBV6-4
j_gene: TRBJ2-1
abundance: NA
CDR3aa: CASSERGRARYNEQFF